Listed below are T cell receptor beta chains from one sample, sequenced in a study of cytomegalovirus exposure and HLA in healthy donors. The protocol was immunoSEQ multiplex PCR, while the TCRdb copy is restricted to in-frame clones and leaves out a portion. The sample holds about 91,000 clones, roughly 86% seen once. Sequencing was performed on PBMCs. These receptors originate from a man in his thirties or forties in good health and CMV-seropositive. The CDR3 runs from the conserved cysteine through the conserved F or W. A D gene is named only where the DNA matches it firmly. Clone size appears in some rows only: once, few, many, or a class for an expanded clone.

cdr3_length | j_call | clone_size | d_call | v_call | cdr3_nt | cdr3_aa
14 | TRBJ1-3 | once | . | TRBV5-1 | TGCGCCAGCAGCGACCAGGGTACTGGAAACACCATATATTTT | CASSDQGTGNTIYF
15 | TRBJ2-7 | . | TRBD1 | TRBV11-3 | TGTGCCAGCAGCTTAGGACAGGGATCCTCCTACGAGCAGTACTTC | CASSLGQGSSYEQYF
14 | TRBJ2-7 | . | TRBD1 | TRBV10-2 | TGCGCCAGCAGGAGGGGACAGGGCCGATCCTGGGAGTACTTC | CASRRGQGRSWEYF
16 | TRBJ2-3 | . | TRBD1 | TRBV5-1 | TGCGCCAGCAGCTTCGGGACAGGGAGTATCACAGATACGCAGTATTTT | CASSFGTGSITDTQYF
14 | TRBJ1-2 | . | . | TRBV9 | TGTGCCAGCAGCGTAGTCCACGGGAGGGATGGCTACACCTTC | CASSVVHGRDGYTF
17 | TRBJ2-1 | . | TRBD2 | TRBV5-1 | TGCGCCAGCAGCTCTGAGGAAATCTTGGGACTAAACAATGAGCAGTTCTTC | CASSSEEILGLNNEQFF
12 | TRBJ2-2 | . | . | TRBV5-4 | TGTGCCAGCAGCTTGGCTAACGGGGAGCTGTTTTTT | CASSLANGELFF
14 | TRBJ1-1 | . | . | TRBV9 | TGTGCCAGCAGCTCCCGTCCGGGAAACACTGAAGCTTTCTTT | CASSSRPGNTEAFF
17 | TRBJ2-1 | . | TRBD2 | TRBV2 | TGTGCCAGCAGTGGGCCGGCCGGGACTAGCCTTTACAATGAGCAGTTCTTC | CASSGPAGTSLYNEQFF
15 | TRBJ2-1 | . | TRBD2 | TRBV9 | TGTGCCAGCAGCGCCCGAGCGGGGATCGTTGGTGAGCAGTTCTTC | CASSARAGIVGEQFF
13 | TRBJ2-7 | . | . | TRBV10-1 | TGCGCCAGCAGTGCTCAGGGTACCAACGAGCAGTACTTC | CASSAQGTNEQYF
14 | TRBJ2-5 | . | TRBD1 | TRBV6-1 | TGTGCCAGCAGTGAAGGGGACAGCCCAGAGACCCAGTACTTC | CASSEGDSPETQYF
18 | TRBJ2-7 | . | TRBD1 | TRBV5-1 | TGCGCCAGCAGCTTGTGGGGGACCGGGACAGGAATAACCTACGAGCAGTACTTC | CASSLWGTGTGITYEQYF
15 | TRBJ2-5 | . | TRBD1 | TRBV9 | TGTGCCAGCAGCGTGTCCGGGACAGGGGACGTGACCCAGTACTTC | CASSVSGTGDVTQYF
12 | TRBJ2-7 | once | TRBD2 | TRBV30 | TGTGCCTGGAGCGCGAGCGGGAGTGTGAGATACTTC | CAWSASGSVRYF
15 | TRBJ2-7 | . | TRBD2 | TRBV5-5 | TGTGCCAACAGCGTTGCCGGGACTAACTCCTACGAGCAGTACTTC | CANSVAGTNSYEQYF
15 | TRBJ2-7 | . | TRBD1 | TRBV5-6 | TGTGCCAGCAGCTTTGGTGGGACAGAGGCCTACGAGCAGTACTTC | CASSFGGTEAYEQYF
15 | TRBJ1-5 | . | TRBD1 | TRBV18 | TGTGCCAGCTCACAGGGACAGGTTAGCAATCAGCCCCAGCATTTT | CASSQGQVSNQPQHF
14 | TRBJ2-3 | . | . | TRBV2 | TGTGCCAGCAGGAGGGCAACTAGCACAGATACGCAGTATTTT | CASRRATSTDTQYF
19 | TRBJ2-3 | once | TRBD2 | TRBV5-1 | TGCGCCAGCAGCTTGATTACTAGCGGGAACGCGGCTCCCCCAGATACGCAGTATTTT | CASSLITSGNAAPPDTQYF
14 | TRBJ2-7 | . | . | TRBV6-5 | TGTGCCAGCAGCCGCGTGAAGGCGGACTACGAGCAGTACTTC | CASSRVKADYEQYF
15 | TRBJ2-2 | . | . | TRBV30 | TGTGCCTGGAGTGTAGGGGTGCTGAACACCGGGGAGCTGTTTTTT | CAWSVGVLNTGELFF
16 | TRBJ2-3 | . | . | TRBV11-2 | TGTGCCAGCAGCTTTGTGGGGGCAGGAGTCAATCAGGCCCAGTATTTT | CASSFVGAGVNQAQYF
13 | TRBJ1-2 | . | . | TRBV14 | TGTGCCAGCAGCGCGGGGACGGAAATTGGCTACACCTTC | CASSAGTEIGYTF
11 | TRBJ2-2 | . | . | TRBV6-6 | TGTGCCACCCGTGCGGGCGGGGAGCTGTTTTTT | CATRAGGELFF
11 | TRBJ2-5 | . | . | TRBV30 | TGTGCCTGGAGTAGCGCCTACGCCCAGTACTTC | CAWSSAYAQYF
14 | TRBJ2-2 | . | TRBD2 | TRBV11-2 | TGTGCCAGCGGACTAGCGGGAGGCCTCGGGGAGCTGTTTTTT | CASGLAGGLGELFF
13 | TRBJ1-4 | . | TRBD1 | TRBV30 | TGTGCCGGGGGGGGACAGGGATTTGAAAAACTGTTTTTT | CAGGGQGFEKLFF
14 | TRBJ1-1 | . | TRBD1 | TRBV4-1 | TGCGCCAGCAGCCAGGACAGGGGGAACACTGAAGCTTTCTTT | CASSQDRGNTEAFF
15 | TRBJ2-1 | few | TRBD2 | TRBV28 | TGTGCCAGCAGTTTGGCAGCGGGAGTTGACAATGAGCAGTTCTTC | CASSLAAGVDNEQFF
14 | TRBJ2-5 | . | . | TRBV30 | TGTGCCTGGAGTTCACTAGTCCCCACAGAGACCCAGTACTTC | CAWSSLVPTETQYF
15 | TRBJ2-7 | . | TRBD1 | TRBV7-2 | TGTGCCAGCAGCTTAGCGGGACAGGGGTACTACGAGCAGTACTTC | CASSLAGQGYYEQYF
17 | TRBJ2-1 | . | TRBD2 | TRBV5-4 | TGTGCCAGCAGCTTAGCTGGTGTGGGCGGGAGAAAGGATGAGCAGTTCTTC | CASSLAGVGGRKDEQFF
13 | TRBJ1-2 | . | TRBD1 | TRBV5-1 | TGCGCCAGCAGCGACAGGGAGGCCGGAGGCTACACCTTC | CASSDREAGGYTF
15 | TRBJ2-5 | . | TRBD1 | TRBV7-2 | TGTGCCAGCAGCTTCGGGACAGGGGGATTGGAGACCCAGTACTTC | CASSFGTGGLETQYF
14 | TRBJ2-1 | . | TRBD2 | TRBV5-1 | TGCGCCAGCCGACTAGCCGGGTCCTACAATGAGCAGTTCTTC | CASRLAGSYNEQFF
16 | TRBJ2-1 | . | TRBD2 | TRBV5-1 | TGCGCCAGCAGCTTGGGACTAGCGGGCTCCTACAATGAGCAGTTCTTC | CASSLGLAGSYNEQFF
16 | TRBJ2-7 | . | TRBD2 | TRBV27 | TGTGCCAGCAGTTTATTGCCTAGCGGGATCGCCTACGAGCAGTACTTC | CASSLLPSGIAYEQYF
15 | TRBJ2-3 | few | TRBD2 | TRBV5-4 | TGTGCCAGCAGCTTGCCGTGGGGGGGTCGGGGCTCGCAGTATTTT | CASSLPWGGRGSQYF
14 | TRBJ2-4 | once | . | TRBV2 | TGTGCCAGCGCCCTCAGGGGAGCCAAAAACATTCAGTACTTC | CASALRGAKNIQYF
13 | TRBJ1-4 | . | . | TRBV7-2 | TGTGCCAGCAGCTTGCAGGCTCGAGAAAAACTGTTTTTT | CASSLQAREKLFF
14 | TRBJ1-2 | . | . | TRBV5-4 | TGTGCCAGCAGCTTCCAGAAAGCTAACTATGGCTACACCTTC | CASSFQKANYGYTF
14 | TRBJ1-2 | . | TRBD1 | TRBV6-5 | TGTGCCAGCAGTTATGACAGGGGTAACTATGGCTACACCTTC | CASSYDRGNYGYTF
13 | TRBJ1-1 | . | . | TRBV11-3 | TGTGCCAGCAGCTTAAGGGGGGGCACTGAAGCTTTCTTT | CASSLRGGTEAFF
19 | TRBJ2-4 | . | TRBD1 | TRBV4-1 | TGCGCCAGCAGCCAAGATGGGACAGTGGACCCCTTAGCCAAAAACATTCAGTACTTC | CASSQDGTVDPLAKNIQYF
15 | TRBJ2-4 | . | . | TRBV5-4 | TGTGCCAGCAGCCCCTTTGGCGCGGACAAAAACATTCAGTACTTC | CASSPFGADKNIQYF
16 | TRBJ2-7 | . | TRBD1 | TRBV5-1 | TGCGCCAGCAGCACCTCGTCCGGACAGGCAACTTACGAGCAGTACTTC | CASSTSSGQATYEQYF
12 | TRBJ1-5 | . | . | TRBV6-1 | TGTGCCAGCAGATACGAGAATCAGCCCCAGCATTTT | CASRYENQPQHF
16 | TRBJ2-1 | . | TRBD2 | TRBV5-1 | TGCGCCAGCAGCTTGGCCTCTAGCGGGCTCTACAATGAGCAGTTCTTC | CASSLASSGLYNEQFF
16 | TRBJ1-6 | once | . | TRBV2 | TGTGCCAGCAGCTTCAGGGGAAGCTCCTATAATTCACCCCTCCACTTT | CASSFRGSSYNSPLHF
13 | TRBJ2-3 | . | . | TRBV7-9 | TGTGCCAGCAGCCAAGCGCCCACAGATACGCAGTATTTT | CASSQAPTDTQYF
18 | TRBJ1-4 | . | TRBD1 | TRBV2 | TGTGCCAGCAGGCCACTGACAGGGCCGTTAACTTATAATGAAAAACTGTTTTTT | CASRPLTGPLTYNEKLFF
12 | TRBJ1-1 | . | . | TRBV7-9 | TGTGCCAGCAGCTCCCCGGGAGGGAGGGCTTTCTTT | CASSSPGGRAFF
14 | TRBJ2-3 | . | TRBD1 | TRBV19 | TGTGCCAGTAGGGGGACAGGGGGCACAGATACGCAGTATTTT | CASRGTGGTDTQYF
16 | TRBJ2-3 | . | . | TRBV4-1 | TGCGCCAGCAGCCAAGAAGCAAGCGACCGCACAGATACGCAGTATTTT | CASSQEASDRTDTQYF
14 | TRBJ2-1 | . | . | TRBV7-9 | TGTGCCAGCAGCCAGGGGACATTAAACAATGAGCAGTTCTTC | CASSQGTLNNEQFF
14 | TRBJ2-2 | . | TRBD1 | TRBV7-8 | TGTGCCAGCAGCTTGGACAGGGACACCGGGGAGCTGTTTTTT | CASSLDRDTGELFF
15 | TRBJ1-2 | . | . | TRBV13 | TGTGCCAGCAGCTTAAGGTGGCTCCGGGACTATGGCTACACCTTC | CASSLRWLRDYGYTF
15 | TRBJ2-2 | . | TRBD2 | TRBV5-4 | TGTGCCAGCAGCTTGGGGACTAGCGGAATCGGGGAGCTGTTTTTT | CASSLGTSGIGELFF